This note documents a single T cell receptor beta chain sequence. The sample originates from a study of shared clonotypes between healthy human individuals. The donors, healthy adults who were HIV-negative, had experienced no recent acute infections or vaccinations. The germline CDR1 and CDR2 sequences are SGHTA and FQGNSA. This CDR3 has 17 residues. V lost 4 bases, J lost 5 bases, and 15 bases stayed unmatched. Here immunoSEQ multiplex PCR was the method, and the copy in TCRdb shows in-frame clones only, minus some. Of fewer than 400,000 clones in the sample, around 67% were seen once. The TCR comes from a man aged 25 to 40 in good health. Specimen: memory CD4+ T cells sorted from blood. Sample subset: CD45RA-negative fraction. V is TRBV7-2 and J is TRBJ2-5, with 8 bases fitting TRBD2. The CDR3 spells CASSSYPRSGGWETQYF. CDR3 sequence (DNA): TGTGCCAGCAGCTCCTACCCCCGGTCGGGAGGGTGGGAGACCCAGTACTTC.